Listed below are T cell receptor beta chains from one sample, sequenced in a study of CD8+ T cells in alopecia areata. The repertoire was sequenced with immunoSEQ multiplex PCR; TCRdb's copy has only in-frame clones and lacks some. The sample has under 200,000 clones; approximately 62% are singletons. The sequencing used CD4+ T cells sorted from blood, collected at week 24, from a patient treated with tofacitinib. All receptors derive from a human donor with alopecia areata. CDR3s include the opening cysteine and the closing phenylalanine or tryptophan.

>TRBJ2-7|TRBV30
CAWSLLYEQYF
>TRBJ2-5|TRBV29-1
CSVDGTGGATQYF
>TRBJ2-1|TRBV29-1
CSVGQVYNEQFF
>TRBJ2-5|TRBV25-1
CASSDSGTGGETQYF
>TRBJ1-6|TRBV2
CASSVRDPSYNSPLHF
>TRBJ2-3|TRBV30
CAWARLGSTDTQYF
>TRBJ2-1|TRBV25-1
CASSEGIVQFF
>TRBJ2-7|TRBV30
CAWSSPTRGEQYF
>TRBJ2-3|TRBV29-1
CSVGSGFRDTQYF
>TRBJ2-7|TRBV30
CAWSHTSSYEQYF
>TRBJ1-2|TRBV29-1
CSVADGYTF
>TRBJ2-3|TRBV9
CASSPTTDTQYF
>TRBJ2-5|TRBV27
CASSLAGGQETQYF
>TRBJ1-1|TRBV18
CASSPLSDSNTEAFF
>TRBJ2-5|TRBV29-1
CSALKTGTETQYF
>TRBJ2-5|TRBV28
CASSPLGGGPETQYF
>TRBJ2-7|TRBV20-1
CSAVGTYEQYF
>TRBJ1-1|TRBV29-1
CSVEGQVRTEAFF
>TRBJ2-2|TRBV29-1
CSARQGNTGELFF
>TRBJ2-3|TRBV2
CASRSDGTDTQYF
>TRBJ2-3|TRBV5-1
CASSPGQGKGADTQYF
>TRBJ2-5|TRBV18
CASSPPYFGAVETQYF
>TRBJ1-5|TRBV30
CAWSVRGRPEGQPQHF
>TRBJ2-7|TRBV11-3
CASSFSGGAAEQYF
>TRBJ2-1|TRBV5-6
CASSPVPRDEQFF
>TRBJ1-1|TRBV30
CAWRGPWDTRRTEAFF
>TRBJ1-1|TRBV5-1
CASSLDRAGITEAFF
>TRBJ2-7|TRBV6-6
CASGGSYEQYF
>TRBJ1-2|TRBV29-1
CSVGGQGQGYTF
>TRBJ2-3|TRBV2
CASSVGGPSTDTQYF
>TRBJ1-1|TRBV5-1
CASSAPGTGAEAFF
>TRBJ2-3|TRBV30
CAWRLAGLGVQDTQYF
>TRBJ1-3|TRBV14
CASSQVPGYSGNTIYF
>TRBJ1-2|TRBV29-1
CSVDTGDKYLYGYTF
>TRBJ2-5|TRBV28
CASSLGGRGRQETQYF
>TRBJ1-6|TRBV2
CASSERGEEFNSPLHF
>TRBJ2-2|TRBV29-1
CSGGPGEVTGELFF
>TRBJ2-5|TRBV4-1
CASSQEVDTQYF
>TRBJ2-1|TRBV29-1
CSVEYLRFF
>TRBJ1-2|TRBV29-1
CSTWTGKDGYTF